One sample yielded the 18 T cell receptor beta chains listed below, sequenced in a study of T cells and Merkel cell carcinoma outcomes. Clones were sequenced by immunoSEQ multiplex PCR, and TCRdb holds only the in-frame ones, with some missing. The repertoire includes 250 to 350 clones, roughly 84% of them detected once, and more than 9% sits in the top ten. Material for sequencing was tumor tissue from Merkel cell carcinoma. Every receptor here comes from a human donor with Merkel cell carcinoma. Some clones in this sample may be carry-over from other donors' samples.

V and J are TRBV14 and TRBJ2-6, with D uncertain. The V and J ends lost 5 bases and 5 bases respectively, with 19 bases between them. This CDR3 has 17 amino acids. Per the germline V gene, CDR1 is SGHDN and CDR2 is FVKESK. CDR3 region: CASSIAVIQSRANVLTF. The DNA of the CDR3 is TGTGCCAGCAGCATTGCCGTAATCCAAAGTCGGGCCAACGTCCTGACTTTC.

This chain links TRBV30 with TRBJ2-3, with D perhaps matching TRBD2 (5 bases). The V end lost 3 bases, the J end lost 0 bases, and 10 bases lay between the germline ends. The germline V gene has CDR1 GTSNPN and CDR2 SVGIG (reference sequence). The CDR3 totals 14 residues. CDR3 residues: CAWSRRLSTDTQYF. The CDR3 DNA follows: TGTGCCTGGAGCAGAAGACTAAGCACAGATACGCAGTATTTT.

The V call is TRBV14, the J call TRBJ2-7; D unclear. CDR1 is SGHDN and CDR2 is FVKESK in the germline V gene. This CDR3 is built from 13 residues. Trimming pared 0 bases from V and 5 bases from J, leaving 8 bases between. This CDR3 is CASSQELWDEQYF. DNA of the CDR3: TGTGCCAGCAGCCAAGAGTTATGGGACGAGCAGTACTTC.

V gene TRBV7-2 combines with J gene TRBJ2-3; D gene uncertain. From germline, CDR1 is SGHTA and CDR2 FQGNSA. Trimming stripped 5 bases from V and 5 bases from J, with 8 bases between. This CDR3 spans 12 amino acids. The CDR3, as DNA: TGTGCCAGCAGCCCCCCCGGAGATACGCAGTATTTT. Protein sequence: CASSPPGDTQYF. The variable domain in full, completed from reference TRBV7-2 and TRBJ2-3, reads GAGVSQSPSNKVTEKGKDVELRCDPISGHTALYWYRQSLGQGLEFLIYFQGNSAPDKSGLPSDRFSAERTGGSVSTLTIQRTQQEDSAVYLCASSPPGDTQYFGPGTRLTVL.

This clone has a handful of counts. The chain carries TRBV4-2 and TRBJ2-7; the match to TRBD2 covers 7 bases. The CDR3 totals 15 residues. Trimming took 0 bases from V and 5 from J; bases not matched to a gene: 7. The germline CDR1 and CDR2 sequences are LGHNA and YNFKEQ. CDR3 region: CASSQDRTRGHEQYF. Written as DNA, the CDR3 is TGTGCCAGCAGCCAAGATCGGACTAGAGGTCACGAGCAGTACTTC.

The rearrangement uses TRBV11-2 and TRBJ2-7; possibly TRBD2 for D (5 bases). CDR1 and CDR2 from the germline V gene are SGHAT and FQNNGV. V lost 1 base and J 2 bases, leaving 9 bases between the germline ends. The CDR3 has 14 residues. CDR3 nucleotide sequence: TGTGCCAGCAGCTTAGGTAGCGTGACCTACGAGCAGTACTTC. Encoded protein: CASSLGSVTYEQYF.

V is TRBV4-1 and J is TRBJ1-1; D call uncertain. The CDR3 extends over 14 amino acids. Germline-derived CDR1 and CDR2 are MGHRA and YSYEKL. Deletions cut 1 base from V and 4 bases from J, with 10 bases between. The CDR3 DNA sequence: TGCGCCAGCAGCCAAGCGGGGAAACTCACTGAAGCTTTCTTT. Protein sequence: CASSQAGKLTEAFF.

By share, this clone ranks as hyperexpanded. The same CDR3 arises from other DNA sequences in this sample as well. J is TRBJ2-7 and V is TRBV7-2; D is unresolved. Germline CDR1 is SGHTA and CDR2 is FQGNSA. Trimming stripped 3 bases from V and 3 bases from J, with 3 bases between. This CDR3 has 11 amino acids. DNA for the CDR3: TGTGCCAGCAGCTTCCTCTACGAGCAGTACTTC. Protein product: CASSFLYEQYF. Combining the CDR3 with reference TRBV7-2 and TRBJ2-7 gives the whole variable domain GAGVSQSPSNKVTEKGKDVELRCDPISGHTALYWYRQSLGQGLEFLIYFQGNSAPDKSGLPSDRFSAERTGGSVSTLTIQRTQQEDSAVYLCASSFLYEQYFGPGTRLTVT.

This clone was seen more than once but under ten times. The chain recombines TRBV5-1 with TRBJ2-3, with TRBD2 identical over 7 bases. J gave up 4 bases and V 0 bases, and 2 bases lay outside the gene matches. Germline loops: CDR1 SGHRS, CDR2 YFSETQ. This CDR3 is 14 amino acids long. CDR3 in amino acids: CASSLAAGADTQYF. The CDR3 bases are TGCGCCAGCAGCTTGGCGGCGGGGGCAGATACGCAGTATTTT.

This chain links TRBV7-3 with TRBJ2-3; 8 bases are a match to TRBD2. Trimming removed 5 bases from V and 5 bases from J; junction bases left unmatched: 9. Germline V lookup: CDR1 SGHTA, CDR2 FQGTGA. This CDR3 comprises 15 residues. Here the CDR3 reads CASSPSGLGKDTQYF. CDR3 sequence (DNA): TGTGCCAGCAGCCCATCGGGACTAGGCAAAGATACGCAGTATTTT.

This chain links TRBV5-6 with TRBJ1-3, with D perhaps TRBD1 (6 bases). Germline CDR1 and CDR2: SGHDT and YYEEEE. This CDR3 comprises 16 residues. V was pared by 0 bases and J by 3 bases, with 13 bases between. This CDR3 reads CASSLAGTQLGNTIYF. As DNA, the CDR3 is TGTGCCAGCAGCTTGGCCGGGACACAACTTGGAAACACCATATATTTT.

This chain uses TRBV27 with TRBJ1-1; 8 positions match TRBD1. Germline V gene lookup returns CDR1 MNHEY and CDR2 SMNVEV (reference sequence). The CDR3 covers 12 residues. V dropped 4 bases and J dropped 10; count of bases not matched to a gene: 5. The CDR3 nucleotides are TGTGCCAGCAGTTCTACACAGGGGGTAGCTTTCTTT. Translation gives CASSSTQGVAFF.

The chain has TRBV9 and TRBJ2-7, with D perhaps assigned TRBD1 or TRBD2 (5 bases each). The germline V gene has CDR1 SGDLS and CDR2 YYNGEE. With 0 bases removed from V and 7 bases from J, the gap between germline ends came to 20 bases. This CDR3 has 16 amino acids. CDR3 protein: CASSVGTGGFGKEQYF. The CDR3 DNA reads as TGTGCCAGCAGCGTAGGAACAGGAGGCTTTGGTAAGGAGCAGTACTTC.

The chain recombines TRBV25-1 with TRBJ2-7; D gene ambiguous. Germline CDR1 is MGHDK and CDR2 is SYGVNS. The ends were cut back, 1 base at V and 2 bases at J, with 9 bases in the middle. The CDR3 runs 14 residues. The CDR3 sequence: CASSESPPPYEQYF. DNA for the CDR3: TGTGCCAGCAGTGAATCCCCTCCACCCTACGAGCAGTACTTC.

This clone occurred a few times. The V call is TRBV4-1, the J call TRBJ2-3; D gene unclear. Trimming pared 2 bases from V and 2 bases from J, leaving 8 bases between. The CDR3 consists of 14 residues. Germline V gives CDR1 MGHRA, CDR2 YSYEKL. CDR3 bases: TGCGCCAGCAGCCAACGCCAAACCACAGATACGCAGTATTTT. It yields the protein CASSQRQTTDTQYF.

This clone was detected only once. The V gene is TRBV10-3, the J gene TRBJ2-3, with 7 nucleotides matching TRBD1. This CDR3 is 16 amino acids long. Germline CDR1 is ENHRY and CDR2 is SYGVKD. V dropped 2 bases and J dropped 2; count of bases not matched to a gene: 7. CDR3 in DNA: TGTGCCATCAGTGAGGGGACAGAGGGCCTCACAGATACGCAGTATTTT. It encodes CAISEGTEGLTDTQYF.

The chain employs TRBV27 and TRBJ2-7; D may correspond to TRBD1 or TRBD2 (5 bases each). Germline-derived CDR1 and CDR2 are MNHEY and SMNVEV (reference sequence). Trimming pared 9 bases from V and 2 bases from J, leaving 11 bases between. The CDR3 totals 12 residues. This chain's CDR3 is CASWDLPYEQYF. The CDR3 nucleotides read TGTGCCAGTTGGGACCTTCCCTACGAGCAGTACTTC.

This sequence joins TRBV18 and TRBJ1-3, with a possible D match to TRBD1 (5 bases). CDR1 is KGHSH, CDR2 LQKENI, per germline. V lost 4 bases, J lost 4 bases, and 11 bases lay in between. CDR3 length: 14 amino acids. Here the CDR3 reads CASSLSTVGNTIYF. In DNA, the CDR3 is TGTGCCAGCTCACTCTCGACAGTAGGAAACACCATATATTTT.